Following are 28 T cell receptor beta chains from one sample sequenced in a study of blood T cell repertoires in COVID-19. Clones were sequenced by immunoSEQ multiplex PCR, and TCRdb holds only the in-frame ones, with some missing. The sample has 95,000 to 100,000 clones, 79% seen once; the top ten hold 15% to 20%. The sequenced sample was peripheral blood. These receptors came from a woman aged 80 or over with active or convalescent COVID-19.

The J gene is TRBJ2-1, the V gene TRBV10-3, with a tentative D call TRBD1 (6 bases). Between the trimmed V and J ends, which lost 6 bases and 1 base, there was a span of 10 bases. This CDR3 is 14 amino acids long. Germline CDR1 reads ENHRY; CDR2 reads SYGVKD. The CDR3 here is CAISLQGSYNEQFF. The CDR3 DNA sequence: TGTGCCATCAGCTTACAGGGATCCTACAATGAGCAGTTCTTC.

The chain has TRBV9 and TRBJ2-2; 8 bases fit TRBD2. CDR1 is SGDLS, CDR2 YYNGEE, per germline. Trimming removed 0 bases from V and 4 bases from J; junction bases left unmatched: 11. This CDR3 has 18 amino acids. This CDR3 is CASSVEGRVAGGTGELFF. CDR3 in DNA: TGTGCCAGCAGCGTAGAGGGCCGGGTGGCGGGAGGCACCGGGGAGCTGTTTTTT. The entire variable domain, with the rest obtained from reference TRBV9 and TRBJ2-2, is as follows: DSGVTQTPKHLITATGQRVTLRCSPRSGDLSVYWYQQSLDQGLQFLIQYYNGEERAKGNILERFSAQQFPDLHSELNLSSLELGDSALYFCASSVEGRVAGGTGELFFGEGSRLTVL.

V and J are TRBV5-4 and TRBJ2-2; 12 nucleotides match TRBD1. Germline V gives CDR1 SGHNT, CDR2 YYREEE (reference sequence). J gave up 7 bases and V 6 bases, and 13 bases lay outside the gene matches. The CDR3 is 17 residues long. CDR3 sequence reads: CASIDPGTGGDGGELFF. CDR3 in DNA: TGTGCCAGCATCGACCCGGGGACAGGGGGCGATGGCGGGGAGCTGTTTTTT.

The rearrangement uses TRBV9 and TRBJ2-4; 9 bases agree with TRBD2. Trimming took 3 bases from V and 7 from J; bases not matched to a gene: 5. The CDR3 runs 14 residues. CDR1 and CDR2 (germline): SGDLS, YYNGEE. The CDR3 is CASSAGLASNIQYF. DNA for the CDR3: TGTGCCAGCAGCGCAGGACTAGCGTCGAACATTCAGTACTTC. Together with reference TRBV9 and TRBJ2-4, the CDR3 gives the full variable domain: DSGVTQTPKHLITATGQRVTLRCSPRSGDLSVYWYQQSLDQGLQFLIQYYNGEERAKGNILERFSAQQFPDLHSELNLSSLELGDSALYFCASSAGLASNIQYFGAGTRLSVL.

This chain links TRBV18 with TRBJ1-6; 8 nucleotides agree with TRBD1. The V gene's germline CDR1 is KGHSH and CDR2 LQKENI. V shed 3 bases and J 5 bases; nucleotides not matched to a gene: 3. The CDR3 runs 15 residues. CDR3: CASSPQGADNSPLHF. The CDR3 region has the DNA TGTGCCAGCTCACCCCAGGGGGCAGATAATTCACCCCTCCACTTT.

Note on this clone: A read error may account for a junction end that differs from germline. The rearrangement links TRBV5-1 to TRBJ2-7; 9 positions match TRBD2. This CDR3 is 16 amino acids long. The germline gives CDR1 SGHRS, CDR2 YFSETQ. CDR3 DNA: TGTGCCAGCAGCTTGGGTGGCGGGAGGGCCGCTTACGAGCAGTACTTC. Translation gives CASSLGGGRAAYEQYF.

The rearrangement links TRBV25-1 to TRBJ2-7, with 8 bases that match TRBD2. J lost 4 bases, V lost 3 bases, and 8 bases had no gene match. CDR3 size: 15 residues. The germline CDR1 and CDR2 sequences are MGHDK and SYGVNS. The CDR3 here is CASSDPSGSVYEQYF. CDR3 DNA: TGTGCCAGCAGTGACCCCAGCGGGAGTGTTTACGAGCAGTACTTC.

The V and J genes are TRBV29-1 and TRBJ1-1; 7 nucleotides line up with TRBD1. The CDR3 consists of 14 residues. Germline assignment: CDR1 SQVTM and CDR2 ANQGSEA. V dropped 2 bases and J dropped 4; count of bases not matched to a gene: 7. The CDR3 spells CSVERAAGGTEAFF. In DNA form, the CDR3 reads TGCAGCGTTGAAAGGGCGGCAGGGGGCACTGAAGCTTTCTTT.

The chain is built from TRBV5-4 and TRBJ2-7; D is possibly TRBD1 (5 bases). The CDR3 runs to 13 residues. V dropped 5 bases and J dropped 7 bases, with 16 bases sitting between them. Per the germline V gene, CDR1 is SGHNT and CDR2 is YYREEE (reference sequence). The CDR3: CASSIPPRDEQYF. In DNA form, the CDR3 reads TGTGCCAGCAGTATCCCCCCCAGGGATGAGCAGTACTTC.

This clone came up a few times. The chain carries TRBV5-1 and TRBJ2-2; 11 bases fit TRBD1. The ends lost 7 bases at V and 4 bases at J; junction bases unmatched: 0. Germline V gene lookup returns CDR1 SGHRS and CDR2 YFSETQ. The CDR3 extends over 13 amino acids. In DNA form, the CDR3 reads TGCGCCAGCGGACAGGGGGCCACCGGGGAGCTGTTTTTT. Its protein is CASGQGATGELFF.

The chain is built from TRBV10-2 and TRBJ2-1; D uncertain. CDR3 length equals 17 residues. Trimming removed 6 bases from V and 0 bases from J, with 18 bases in between. The V gene's germline CDR1 is WSHSY and CDR2 SAAADI. The CDR3 spells CASRGVSDPSSYNEQFF. The DNA of the CDR3 is TGCGCCAGCAGGGGTGTCAGCGACCCTAGCTCCTACAATGAGCAGTTCTTC.

Only a few counts were recorded for this clone. V gene TRBV6-5 combines with J gene TRBJ1-2, with TRBD1 matching 8 bases. The CDR3 totals 14 residues. Trimming removed 6 bases from V and 6 bases from J; junction bases left unmatched: 9. Germline assignment: CDR1 MNHEY and CDR2 SVGAGI. The CDR3 DNA reads as TGTGCCAGCAGCCGTGACAGGGGCGGTCATGGCTACACCTTC. Translating gives CASSRDRGGHGYTF.

The chain couples TRBV7-2 to TRBJ2-7; 11 nucleotides line up with TRBD2. The V segment lost 5 bases and the J segment 3 bases; nucleotides outside the gene matches: 9. The CDR3 runs 16 residues. Germline loops: CDR1 SGHTA, CDR2 FQGNSA. The CDR3 region has the DNA TGTGCCAGCAGCCCTGATATAGCGGGAGGGATCTACGAGCAGTACTTC. Protein sequence: CASSPDIAGGIYEQYF.

The chain has TRBV6-5 and TRBJ1-6; unclear D gene. CDR3 length equals 12 residues. Trimming took off 8 bases at V and 5 bases at J, with 7 bases between the two ends. In germline, CDR1 is MNHEY, CDR2 SVGAGI. CDR3 region: CASGPNNSPLHF. The CDR3 coding sequence is TGTGCCAGCGGCCCAAATAATTCACCCCTCCACTTT.

This rearrangement joins TRBV7-2 to TRBJ2-7, with 8 bases aligning to TRBD1. The CDR3 has 14 amino acids. After removal of 3 bases from V and 4 bases from J, the junction contained 5 bases not matched to a gene. In germline, CDR1 is SGHTA, CDR2 FQGNSA. This CDR3 is CASSFGQGEYEQYF. The CDR3 DNA follows: TGTGCCAGCAGCTTCGGACAGGGTGAATACGAGCAGTACTTC.

The CDR3 sequence is CATRSTSTDTQYF. Written as DNA, the CDR3 is TGTGCCACCAGATCGACTAGCACAGATACGCAGTATTTT. The chain recombines TRBV24-1 with TRBJ2-3; D unclear. V lost 7 bases and J lost 0, with 7 bases in between. The CDR3 loop spans 13 amino acids. Germline lookup yields CDR1 KGHDR and CDR2 SFDVKD.

The V and J genes are TRBV2 and TRBJ2-7; 8 positions agree with TRBD1. Trimming removed 9 bases from V and 3 bases from J; junction bases left unmatched: 10. Germline lookup yields CDR1 SNHLY and CDR2 FYNNEI. There are 14 residues in the CDR3. The DNA for the CDR3 is TGTGCCAGAACTCGAGGACAGGGTCTCTACGAGCAGTACTTC. Translating it yields CARTRGQGLYEQYF.

J is TRBJ2-1 and V is TRBV6-5; 9 positions agree with TRBD2. The CDR3 consists of 15 residues. Trimming removed 5 bases from V and 4 bases from J; junction bases left unmatched: 6. In germline, CDR1 is MNHEY, CDR2 SVGAGI. The CDR3 reads CASSPTSGTYNEQFF. The CDR3 nucleotides read TGTGCCAGCAGTCCGACTAGCGGAACTTACAATGAGCAGTTCTTC.

V gene TRBV6-1 combines with J gene TRBJ1-4, with TRBD1 as a possible D gene (5 bases). Germline values: CDR1 MNHNS, CDR2 SASEGT. CDR3 length: 14 amino acids. V was trimmed by 2 bases and J by 6 bases, leaving 10 bases between them. CDR3 DNA sequence: TGTGCCAGCAGTGAATGGGGGGGGGATGAAAAACTGTTTTTT. This sequence encodes CASSEWGGDEKLFF.

The gene calls are TRBV2 and TRBJ1-4, with D perhaps TRBD1 (6 bases). Germline CDR1 is SNHLY and CDR2 is FYNNEI. The ends were cut back, 2 bases at V and 7 bases at J, with 8 bases in the middle. The CDR3 extends over 13 amino acids. The CDR3 DNA reads as TGTGCCAGCAGTGAACAGGGGTTTGAAAAACTGTTTTTT. This encodes CASSEQGFEKLFF.

In this sample, this clone turned up a few times. V gene TRBV24-1 combines with J gene TRBJ2-1; 12 positions agree with TRBD2. CDR1 and CDR2 from the germline V gene are KGHDR and SFDVKD. This CDR3 spans 15 amino acids. V lost 6 bases and J lost 8; bases outside the gene matches: 7. The CDR3 DNA is TGTGCCACCAGTCAGACTAGCGGGAGCCTAGATGAGCAGTTCTTC. Translating it yields CATSQTSGSLDEQFF.

The chain employs TRBV6-6 and TRBJ2-5; D gene uncertain. V was trimmed by 5 bases and J by 5 bases, leaving 15 bases between them. The CDR3 spans 14 residues. Germline V gene data show CDR1 as MNHNY and CDR2 as SVGAGI (reference sequence). DNA for the CDR3: TGTGCCAGCAGTCCCGAGTCCCCCTGGGAGACCCAGTACTTC. The encoded protein is CASSPESPWETQYF.

This clone was observed a few times. V and J are TRBV5-6 and TRBJ2-7; TRBD2 agrees at 14 bases. The germline CDR1 and CDR2 sequences are SGHDT and YYEEEE. Trimming took 4 bases from V and 6 from J; bases not matched to a gene: 6. This CDR3 contains 15 residues. CDR3 DNA: TGTGCCAGCAGCACGGGACTAGCGGGAGTTTCCGAGCAGTACTTC. This gives the protein CASSTGLAGVSEQYF.

The genes are TRBV27 and TRBJ2-5; 16 bases align to TRBD2. The junction had 8 bases not matched to a gene; V was cut back by 5 bases and J by 5 bases. The CDR3 is 17 residues long. CDR1 and CDR2 from the germline V gene are MNHEY and SMNVEV (reference sequence). CDR3: CASSGRGLAGGGETQYF. The CDR3 nucleotides read TGTGCCAGCAGTGGCCGGGGACTAGCGGGAGGGGGTGAGACCCAGTACTTC.

The chain recombines TRBV7-2 with TRBJ1-1; D call uncertain. This CDR3 is built from 14 residues. Germline CDR1 reads SGHTA; CDR2 reads FQGNSA. V gave up 0 bases and J gave up 7 bases, with 12 bases separating them. The CDR3: CASSLALTSREAFF. CDR3 coding DNA: TGTGCCAGCAGCTTAGCGTTGACTTCGCGTGAAGCTTTCTTT.

V is TRBV6-5 and J is TRBJ2-3; the D is unclear. Germline CDR1 and CDR2: MNHEY and SVGAGI. The CDR3 has 14 residues. The V end was cut by 6 bases, the J end by 2 bases, with 12 bases between. The CDR3 sequence is CASSPVPNTDTQYF. Written as DNA, the CDR3 is TGTGCCAGCAGCCCAGTGCCGAACACAGATACGCAGTATTTT.

The J gene is TRBJ2-4, the V gene TRBV5-1; weak D call: TRBD2 (6 bases). From germline, CDR1 is SGHRS and CDR2 YFSETQ. There are 15 residues in the CDR3. Deletions cut 0 bases from V and 9 bases from J, with 16 bases between. CDR3 loop: CASSLVGRSSGIQYF. In DNA form, the CDR3 reads TGCGCCAGCAGCTTGGTCGGGAGATCGAGTGGCATTCAGTACTTC. Together with reference TRBV5-1 and TRBJ2-4, the CDR3 gives the full variable domain: KAGVTQTPRYLIKTRGQQVTLSCSPISGHRSVSWYQQTPGQGLQFLFEYFSETQRNKGNFPGRFSGRQFSNSRSEMNVSTLELGDSALYLCASSLVGRSSGIQYFGAGTRLSVL.

The rearrangement uses TRBV5-4 and TRBJ2-7; 10 positions match TRBD1. J lost 7 bases, V lost 4 bases, and 8 bases had no gene match. This CDR3 comprises 14 residues. The germline V gene encodes CDR1 SGHNT and CDR2 YYREEE (reference sequence). For the CDR3, the DNA is TGTGCCAGCAGCCCGGACAGGGGGTCCAGGGAGCAGTACTTC. Translating gives CASSPDRGSREQYF.